One and the same sample provided the 15 T cell receptor beta chains below, sequenced in a study of cytomegalovirus exposure and HLA in healthy donors (TCRdb year 2017). The receptor library was made with the immunoSEQ multiplex PCR assay. For the multiplex PCR, a mixture combining 60 forward primers for TCR Vbeta segments and 13 reverse primers for TCR Jbeta segments was used. Drawn from immuneACCESS, this table holds only the in-frame rearrangements with V and J called that TCRdb kept. Clones are partly lost; checked studies trace under half to an unresolved V gene and leave the rest unexplained. Within this sample are some 120,000 clones, with more than 70% of them counted one time only. The biggest ten clones account for less than 0.25% of the sample. Specimen: PBMCs. Source of these receptors: a man aged 50-60 years in good health and CMV-seronegative.

The chain recombines TRBV15 with TRBJ2-2; 11 bases align to TRBD2. After removal of 1 base from V and 1 base from J, the junction contained 5 bases not matched to a gene. Germline V gene lookup returns CDR1 LNHNV and CDR2 YYDKDF (reference sequence). This CDR3 has 18 amino acids. The CDR3 here is CATSRGTSGGRNTGELFF. CDR3 bases: TGTGCCACCAGCAGAGGTACTAGCGGGGGCCGGAACACCGGGGAGCTGTTTTTT.

The rearrangement links TRBV27 to TRBJ2-5; D is perhaps TRBD2 (7 bases). The CDR3 runs to 14 residues. V was shortened by 5 bases and J by 5 bases, with 15 bases between the two germline ends. The germline V gene has CDR1 MNHEY and CDR2 SMNVEV (reference sequence). The CDR3 DNA reads TGTGCCAGCAGTCCTCTCGGGGGGCTGGAGACCCAGTACTTC. Translating it yields CASSPLGGLETQYF.

The chain uses TRBV25-1 and TRBJ2-7; a weak D match, TRBD1 (6 bases). The V end lost 3 bases, the J end lost 3 bases, and 12 bases lay between the germline ends. Germline CDR1 is MGHDK and CDR2 is SYGVNS. The CDR3 runs 14 residues. This CDR3 reads CASSDRTALYEQYF. CDR3 in DNA: TGTGCCAGCAGTGACCGGACAGCCCTCTACGAGCAGTACTTC.

The gene calls are TRBV5-1 and TRBJ2-1; TRBD1 is a possible D gene (6 bases). The CDR3 has 15 amino acids. The germline gives CDR1 SGHRS, CDR2 YFSETQ. Trimming cost V 6 bases and J 3 bases, with 16 bases left between them. The CDR3 nucleotides are TGCGCCAGCACCATACAGGGTTTGGTCTACAATGAGCAGTTCTTC. Translating gives CASTIQGLVYNEQFF. Complete variable domain (other parts from reference TRBV5-1 and TRBJ2-1): KAGVTQTPRYLIKTRGQQVTLSCSPISGHRSVSWYQQTPGQGLQFLFEYFSETQRNKGNFPGRFSGRQFSNSRSEMNVSTLELGDSALYLCASTIQGLVYNEQFFGPGTRLTVL.

The V and J genes are TRBV25-1 and TRBJ1-2; no reliable D call. CDR3 length: 14 residues. CDR1 MGHDK and CDR2 SYGVNS come from the germline V gene. The V and J ends lost 1 base and 0 bases respectively, with 6 bases between them. CDR3 nucleotides: TGTGCCAGCAGTGAATCTCCAGCTAACTATGGCTACACCTTC. It specifies CASSESPANYGYTF.

V usage is TRBV7-2 and J usage is TRBJ2-7, with 9 positions matching TRBD1. The CDR3 runs to 15 residues. Germline assignment: CDR1 SGHTA and CDR2 FQGNSA. With V trimmed by 0 bases and J by 6 bases, 6 bases remained unmatched. The CDR3, as DNA: TGTGCCAGCAGCTTAGCGCGAGGACAGGGGTCCGAGCAGTACTTC. Its translation: CASSLARGQGSEQYF.

V and J are TRBV29-1 and TRBJ1-1; D is uncertain. Per germline, CDR1 SQVTM and CDR2 ANQGSEA. The CDR3 length is 12 residues. The ends were cut back, 6 bases at V and 3 bases at J, with 11 bases in the middle. The CDR3 DNA reads TGCAGCGTGGCCGACACGTACACTGAAGCTTTCTTT. Translated: CSVADTYTEAFF.

The chain combines TRBV6-5 with TRBJ1-5, with D perhaps matching TRBD1 (6 bases). The V gene's germline CDR1 is MNHEY and CDR2 SVGAGI. The V end was cut by 6 bases, the J end by 7 bases, with 16 bases between. CDR3 length equals 14 residues. The CDR3 DNA sequence: TGTGCCAGCAGCCCTCCAGGGGACTACCAGCCCCAGCATTTT. It encodes CASSPPGDYQPQHF.

The chain recombines TRBV7-6 with TRBJ2-3; 7 bases are shared with TRBD1. CDR1 is SGHVS, CDR2 FNYEAQ, per germline. The trim removed 5 bases at V and 4 bases at J, leaving 15 bases unmatched. The CDR3 is made up of 17 amino acids. The CDR3 bases are TGTGCCAGCAGCGTTCATCCGGGACCAGGGGGTTCAGATACGCAGTATTTT. It translates to CASSVHPGPGGSDTQYF.

The chain has TRBV23-1 and TRBJ2-7; D possibly corresponds to TRBD1 (5 bases). TRBV23-1 is labeled an ORF, and its function is uncertain. V was trimmed by 0 bases and J by 6 bases, leaving 12 bases between them. CDR3 length: 14 amino acids. CDR3 sequence reads: CASSQSKGPGEQYF. The CDR3 DNA follows: TGCGCCAGCAGTCAATCGAAGGGGCCGGGCGAGCAGTACTTC.

The rearrangement links TRBV5-1 to TRBJ2-5; D uncertain. The germline V and J ends were trimmed by 4 bases and 5 bases, with 12 bases remaining between them. The V gene's germline CDR1 is SGHRS and CDR2 YFSETQ. The CDR3 length is 13 residues. The CDR3 DNA is TGCGCCAGCAGCATGACGGGTGGGGAGACCCAGTACTTC. Translating gives CASSMTGGETQYF.

The J gene is TRBJ2-7, the V gene TRBV7-2; TRBD2 matches 15 bases. The CDR3 is 17 amino acids. The V segment lost 3 bases and the J segment 1 base; nucleotides outside the gene matches: 4. From germline, CDR1 is SGHTA and CDR2 FQGNSA. The DNA for the CDR3 is TGTGCCAGCAGCTTGGGACTAGCGGGAGGCCGATCCTACGAGCAGTACTTC. Its translation is CASSLGLAGGRSYEQYF. The full variable domain, in which reference TRBV7-2 and TRBJ2-7 provide the parts outside the CDR3, is GAGVSQSPSNKVTEKGKDVELRCDPISGHTALYWYRQSLGQGLEFLIYFQGNSAPDKSGLPSDRFSAERTGGSVSTLTIQRTQQEDSAVYLCASSLGLAGGRSYEQYFGPGTRLTVT.

The genes are TRBV6-5 and TRBJ2-7; 9 bases are a match to TRBD1. J was trimmed by 5 bases and V by 6 bases; bases with no gene match: 5. The CDR3 covers 13 residues. Germline CDR1 reads MNHEY; CDR2 reads SVGAGI. The CDR3 protein is CASRLGQGHEQYF. The CDR3 DNA follows: TGTGCCAGCAGGTTGGGACAGGGCCACGAGCAGTACTTC.

The chain combines TRBV21-1 with TRBJ1-1; the D segment call TRBD1 is taken from the table without a DNA check. TRBV21-1 is a recognized pseudogene. The CDR3 sequence is 18 residues long. CDR3 region: CASSPPDRVGDVNTEAFF. The CDR3 DNA reads TGTGCCAGCAGCCCCCCGGACAGGGTCGGGGATGTGAACACTGAAGCTTTCTTT.

J is TRBJ1-5 and V is TRBV5-1, with a possible D match to TRBD1 (6 bases). Per the germline V gene, CDR1 is SGHRS and CDR2 is YFSETQ. Trimming removed 0 bases at V and 2 bases at J, with 6 bases between. There are 14 residues in the CDR3. CDR3 amino acids: CASSLAGGNQPQHF. CDR3 sequence (DNA): TGCGCCAGCAGCTTGGCAGGGGGCAATCAGCCCCAGCATTTT.